What follows are 17 T cell receptor beta chains derived from one specimen sequenced in a study of cytomegalovirus exposure and HLA in healthy donors. PCR was performed using 60 Vbeta and 13 Jbeta primers. Repertoires were generated with immunoSEQ multiplex PCR, while TCRdb's copy carries only in-frame clones and drops some. The table lists more than 85,000 clones. The source material was PBMCs. Source of these receptors: a girl aged 10-17 years in good health and CMV-seropositive.

This chain uses TRBV29-1 with TRBJ2-7, with D uncertain. This CDR3 comprises 11 residues. Germline V CDR1 and CDR2: SQVTM, ANQGSEA. V lost 0 bases and J lost 6, with 6 bases in between. The CDR3 region is CSVEDLGEQYF. Written as DNA, the CDR3 is TGCAGCGTTGAAGATCTCGGCGAGCAGTACTTC.

The V gene is TRBV28, the J gene TRBJ2-3, with 12 bases aligning to TRBD2. Germline V gene sequence: CDR1 MDHEN, CDR2 SYDVKM. V trimming: 4 bases; J trimming: 6 bases; junction bases outside the gene matches: 11. This CDR3 is built from 17 residues. The DNA for the CDR3 is TGTGCCAGCAGTTGGACTACTAGCGGGGGGTTCAGGGATACGCAGTATTTT. The encoded protein is CASSWTTSGGFRDTQYF.

This chain links TRBV4-2 with TRBJ1-4, with 7 positions matching TRBD1. Germline V gene data show CDR1 as LGHNA and CDR2 as YNFKEQ. CDR3 size: 15 residues. V lost 3 bases, J lost 6 bases, and 7 bases stayed unmatched. CDR3 bases: TGTGCCAGCAGCCAGGGGACAGTACTGGATGAAAAACTGTTTTTT. It codes for CASSQGTVLDEKLFF.

The chain couples TRBV18 to TRBJ2-4; D perhaps matches TRBD2 (5 bases). The CDR3 is 14 amino acids. V gave up 0 bases and J gave up 9 bases, with 12 bases separating them. Germline lookup yields CDR1 KGHSH and CDR2 LQKENI. Here the CDR3 DNA reads TGTGCCAGCTCACCACCGGCTAGCTGGAGCATTCAGTACTTC. Protein sequence: CASSPPASWSIQYF.

This chain connects TRBV9 to TRBJ1-2; the match to TRBD1 covers 9 bases. The CDR3 totals 15 residues. The germline V gene encodes CDR1 SGDLS and CDR2 YYNGEE. The V segment lost 1 base and the J segment 3 bases; nucleotides outside the gene matches: 4. CDR3 protein: CASSVTWTGDYGYTF. The DNA of the CDR3 is TGTGCCAGCAGCGTAACCTGGACAGGGGACTATGGCTACACCTTC.

The V call is TRBV4-2, the J call TRBJ2-3; 8 bases map to TRBD1. Germline CDR1 is LGHNA and CDR2 is YNFKEQ. The CDR3 spans 16 residues. Trimming removed 4 bases from V and 0 bases from J; junction bases left unmatched: 6. DNA of the CDR3: TGTGCCAGCAGCCCCCGGACAGGGTCCAGCACAGATACGCAGTATTTT. It translates to CASSPRTGSSTDTQYF.

J is TRBJ1-1 and V is TRBV2; tentatively, D is TRBD1 (6 bases). This CDR3 contains 14 residues. Trimming left V 4 bases short and J 1 base short, with 10 bases between. Germline lookup yields CDR1 SNHLY and CDR2 FYNNEI. CDR3 amino acids: CASSATGRNTEAFF. DNA of the CDR3: TGTGCCAGCAGTGCGACAGGTCGGAACACTGAAGCTTTCTTT.

The V gene is TRBV4-2, the J gene TRBJ2-7; D may be TRBD2 (5 bases). Trimming shortened V by 0 bases and J by 7 bases, and 13 bases separated the two germline ends. Germline CDR1 LGHNA, CDR2 YNFKEQ. The CDR3 extends over 14 amino acids. CDR3 nucleotides: TGTGCCAGCAGCCAAGATTTCGAGGGTGAGGAGCAGTACTTC. Translation gives CASSQDFEGEEQYF.

The chain links TRBV19 to TRBJ2-3, with TRBD1 matching over 9 bases. Looked up from germline, CDR1 is LNHDA and CDR2 is SQIVND (reference sequence). The CDR3 runs to 15 residues. Trimming at V came to 6 bases and at J to 4 bases, leaving 8 bases not matched to a gene. The DNA for the CDR3 is TGTGCCAGTAGCGGGACAGGGATGGTAGCAGATACGCAGTATTTT. It specifies CASSGTGMVADTQYF.

The rearrangement links TRBV6-5 to TRBJ2-5, with 8 bases matching TRBD2. The CDR3 covers 16 residues. CDR1 MNHEY and CDR2 SVGAGI come from the germline V gene. Losses at the gene ends were 0 bases for V and 12 bases for J; bases not matched to a gene: 15. This chain's CDR3 is CASSYSGRGAGGPEYF. Here the CDR3 DNA reads TGTGCCAGCAGTTACTCTGGGCGGGGGGCCGGAGGCCCAGAGTACTTC.

The gene calls are TRBV5-1 and TRBJ1-6; 7 nucleotides line up with TRBD1. The CDR3 is 16 amino acids. Germline lookup yields CDR1 SGHRS and CDR2 YFSETQ. With 0 bases clipped from V and 5 bases from J, the junction kept 5 bases outside the gene matches. CDR3 residues: CASSLVVTGNNSPLHF. In DNA form, the CDR3 reads TGCGCCAGCAGCTTGGTGGTGACAGGGAATAATTCACCCCTCCACTTT.

This chain connects TRBV10-2 to TRBJ2-2, with 7 bases identical to TRBD2. Germline V gene data show CDR1 as WSHSY and CDR2 as SAAADI. J gave up 1 base and V 7 bases, and 3 bases lay outside the gene matches. This CDR3 spans 14 amino acids. In DNA, the CDR3 is TGCGCCAGCAAAGGGAGGGGGAACACCGGGGAGCTGTTTTTT. This gives the protein CASKGRGNTGELFF.

The chain carries TRBV7-3 and TRBJ2-5, with D possibly matching TRBD1 (6 bases). The germline CDR1 and CDR2 sequences are SGHTA and FQGTGA. Trimming shortened V by 2 bases and J by 4 bases, and 14 bases separated the two germline ends. CDR3 length: 15 amino acids. The CDR3 protein is CASSLGLGAGETQYF. In nucleotides, the CDR3 is TGTGCCAGCAGCTTAGGTTTGGGGGCGGGAGAGACCCAGTACTTC.

This chain uses TRBV4-1 with TRBJ1-3; 7 bases are a match to TRBD1. V shed 1 base, J shed 2 bases, and the junction held 11 bases outside the gene matches. Germline V gene sequence: CDR1 MGHRA, CDR2 YSYEKL. The CDR3 consists of 18 residues. For the CDR3, the DNA is TGCGCCAGCAGCCAAGTTCAGGGGAGACAGGGTACTGGAAACACCATATATTTT. It codes for CASSQVQGRQGTGNTIYF.

This sequence joins TRBV5-1 and TRBJ2-1; a possible D gene is TRBD1 (5 bases). V dropped 4 bases and J dropped 0 bases, with 11 bases sitting between them. Germline CDR1 SGHRS, CDR2 YFSETQ. The CDR3 runs to 15 residues. CDR3 protein: CASSLDTRSYNEQFF. For the CDR3, the DNA is TGCGCCAGCAGCCTGGACACCCGCTCCTACAATGAGCAGTTCTTC.

The chain uses TRBV7-9 and TRBJ2-6; no firm D call. Germline CDR1 reads SEHNR; CDR2 reads FQNEAQ (reference sequence). This CDR3 has 16 residues. V lost 1 base and J 0 bases, leaving 7 bases between the germline ends. In nucleotides, the CDR3 is TGTGCCAGCAGCTTAGGGCAGTTCTCTGGGGCCAACGTCCTGACTTTC. This gives the protein CASSLGQFSGANVLTF. The full variable domain, rest sourced from reference TRBV7-9 and TRBJ2-6, is DTGVSQNPRHKITKRGQNVTFRCDPISEHNRLYWYRQTLGQGPEFLTYFQNEAQLEKSRLLSDRFSAERPKGSFSTLEIQRTEQGDSAMYLCASSLGQFSGANVLTFGAGSRLTVL.

The J gene is TRBJ1-2, the V gene TRBV5-1, with D maybe TRBD1 (5 bases). CDR3 size: 13 residues. Germline CDR1 SGHRS, CDR2 YFSETQ. Trimming took off 0 bases at V and 5 bases at J, with 8 bases between the two ends. The chain's CDR3 is CASSLDQGYGYTF. The CDR3 DNA sequence: TGCGCCAGCAGCTTGGATCAGGGATATGGCTACACCTTC.